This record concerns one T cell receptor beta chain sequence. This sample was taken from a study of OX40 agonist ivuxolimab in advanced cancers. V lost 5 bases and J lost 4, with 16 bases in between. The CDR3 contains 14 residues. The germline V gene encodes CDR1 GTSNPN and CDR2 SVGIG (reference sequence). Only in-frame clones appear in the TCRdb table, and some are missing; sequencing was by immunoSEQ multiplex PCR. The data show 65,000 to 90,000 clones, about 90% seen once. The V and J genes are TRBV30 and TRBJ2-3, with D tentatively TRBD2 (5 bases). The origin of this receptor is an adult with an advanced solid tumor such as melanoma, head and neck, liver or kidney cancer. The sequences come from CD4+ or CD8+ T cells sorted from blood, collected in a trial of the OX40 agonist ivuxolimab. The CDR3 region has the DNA TGTGCCTGGGTGGAGGTACCTCCCGCAGATACGCAGTATTTT. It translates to CAWVEVPPADTQYF.